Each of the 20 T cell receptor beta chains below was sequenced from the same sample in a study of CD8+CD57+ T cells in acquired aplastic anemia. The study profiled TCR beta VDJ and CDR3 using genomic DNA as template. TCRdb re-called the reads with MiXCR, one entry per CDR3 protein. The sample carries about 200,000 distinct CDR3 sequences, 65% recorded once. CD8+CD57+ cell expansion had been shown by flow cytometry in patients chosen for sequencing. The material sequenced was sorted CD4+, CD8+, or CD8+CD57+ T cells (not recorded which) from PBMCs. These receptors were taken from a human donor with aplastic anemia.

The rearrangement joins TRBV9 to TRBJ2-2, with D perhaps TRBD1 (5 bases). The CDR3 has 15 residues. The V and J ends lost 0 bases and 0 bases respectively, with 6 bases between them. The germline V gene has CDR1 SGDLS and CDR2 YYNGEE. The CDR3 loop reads CASSVGQSNTGELFF. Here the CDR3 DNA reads TGTGCCAGCAGCGTAGGACAGTCGAACACCGGGGAGCTGTTTTTT.

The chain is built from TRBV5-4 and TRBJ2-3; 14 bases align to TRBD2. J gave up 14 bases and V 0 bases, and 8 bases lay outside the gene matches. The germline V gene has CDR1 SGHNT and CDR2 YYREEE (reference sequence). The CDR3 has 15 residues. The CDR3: CASSLGGTSGSSWYF. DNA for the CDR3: TGTGCCAGCAGCTTGGGGGGGACTAGCGGGAGTAGTTGGTATTTT.

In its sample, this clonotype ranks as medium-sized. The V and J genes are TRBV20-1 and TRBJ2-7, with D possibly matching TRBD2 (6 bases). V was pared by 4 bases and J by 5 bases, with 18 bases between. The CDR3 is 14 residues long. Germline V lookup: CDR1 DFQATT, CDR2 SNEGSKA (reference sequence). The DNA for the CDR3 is TGCAGTGCTACCCGCGGCCAGACTAGGCACGAGCAGTACTTC. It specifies CSATRGQTRHEQYF.

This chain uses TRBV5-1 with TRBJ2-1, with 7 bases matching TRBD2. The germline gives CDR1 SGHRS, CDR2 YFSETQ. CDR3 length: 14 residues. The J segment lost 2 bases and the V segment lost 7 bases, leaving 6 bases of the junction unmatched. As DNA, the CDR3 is TGCGCCAGCGAAACCGGGACTACCTACAATGAGCAGTTCTTC. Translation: CASETGTTYNEQFF.

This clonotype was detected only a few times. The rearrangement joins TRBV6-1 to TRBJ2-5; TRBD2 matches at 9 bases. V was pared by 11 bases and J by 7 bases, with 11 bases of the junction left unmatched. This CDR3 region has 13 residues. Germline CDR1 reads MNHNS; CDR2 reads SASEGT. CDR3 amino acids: CAWGGGAGGTQYF. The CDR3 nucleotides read TGTGCCTGGGGCGGGGGGGCCGGCGGGACCCAGTACTTC.

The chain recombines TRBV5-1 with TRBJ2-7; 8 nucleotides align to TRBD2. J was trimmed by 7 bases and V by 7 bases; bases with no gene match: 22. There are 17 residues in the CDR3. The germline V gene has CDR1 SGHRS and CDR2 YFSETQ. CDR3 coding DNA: TGCGCCAGCGGCCTCCCCGAGGGTAGCGGGGCGTCATGGGAGCAGTACTTC. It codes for CASGLPEGSGASWEQYF.

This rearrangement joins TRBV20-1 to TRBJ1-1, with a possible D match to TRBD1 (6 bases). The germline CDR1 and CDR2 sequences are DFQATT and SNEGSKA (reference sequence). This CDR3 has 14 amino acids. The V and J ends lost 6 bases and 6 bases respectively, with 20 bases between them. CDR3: CSALTGSGLAEAFF. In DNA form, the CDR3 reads TGCAGTGCATTAACAGGGTCTGGGCTTGCTGAAGCTTTCTTT.

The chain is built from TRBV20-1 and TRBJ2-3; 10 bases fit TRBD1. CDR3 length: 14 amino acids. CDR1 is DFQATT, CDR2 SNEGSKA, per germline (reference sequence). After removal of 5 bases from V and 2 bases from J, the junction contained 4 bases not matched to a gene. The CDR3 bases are TGCAGTGCTGACGGGACAGGGGCCACAGATACGCAGTATTTT. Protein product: CSADGTGATDTQYF.

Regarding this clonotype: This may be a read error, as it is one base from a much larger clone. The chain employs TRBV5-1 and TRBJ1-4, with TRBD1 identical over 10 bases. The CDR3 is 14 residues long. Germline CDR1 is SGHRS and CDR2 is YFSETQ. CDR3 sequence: CASSSGTGVEKLFF. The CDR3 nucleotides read TGTGCCAGCAGCTCCGGGACAGGGGTTGAAAAACTGTTTTTT.

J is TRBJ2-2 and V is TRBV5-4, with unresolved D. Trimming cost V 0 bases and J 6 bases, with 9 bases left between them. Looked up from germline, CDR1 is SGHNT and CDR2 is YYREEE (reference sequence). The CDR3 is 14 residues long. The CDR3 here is CASSLAGPPGELFF. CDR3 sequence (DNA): TGTGCCAGCAGCTTGGCCGGACCTCCCGGGGAGCTGTTTTTT. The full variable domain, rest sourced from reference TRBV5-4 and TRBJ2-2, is ETGVTQSPTHLIKTRGQQVTLRCSSQSGHNTVSWYQQALGQGPQFIFQYYREEENGRGNFPPRFSGLQFPNYSSELNVNALELDDSALYLCASSLAGPPGELFFGEGSRLTVL.

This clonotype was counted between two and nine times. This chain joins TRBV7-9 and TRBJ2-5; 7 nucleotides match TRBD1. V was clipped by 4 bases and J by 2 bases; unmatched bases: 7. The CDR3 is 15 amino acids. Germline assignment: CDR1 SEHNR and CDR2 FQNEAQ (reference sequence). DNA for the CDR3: TGTGCCAGCAGCTCCTTGGGACAGACTCAAGAGACCCAGTACTTC. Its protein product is CASSSLGQTQETQYF.

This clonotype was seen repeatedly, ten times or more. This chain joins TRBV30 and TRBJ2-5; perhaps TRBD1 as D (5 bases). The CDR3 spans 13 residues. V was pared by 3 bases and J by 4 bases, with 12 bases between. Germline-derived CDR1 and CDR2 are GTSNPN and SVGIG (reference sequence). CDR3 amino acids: CAWSQGVVETQYF. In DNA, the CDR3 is TGTGCCTGGAGCCAAGGGGTAGTAGAGACCCAGTACTTC. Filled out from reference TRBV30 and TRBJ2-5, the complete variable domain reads SQTIHQWPATLVQPVGSPLSLECTVEGTSNPNLYWYRQAAGRGLQLLFYSVGIGQISSEVPQNLSASRPQDRQFILSSKKLLLSDSGFYLCAWSQGVVETQYFGPGTRLLVL.

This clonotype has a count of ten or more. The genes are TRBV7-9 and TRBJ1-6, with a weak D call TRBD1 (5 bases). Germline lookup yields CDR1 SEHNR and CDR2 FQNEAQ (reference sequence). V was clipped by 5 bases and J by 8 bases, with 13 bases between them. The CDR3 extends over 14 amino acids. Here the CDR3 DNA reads TGTGCCAGCAGCCGAGGGGAGGGTTATTCACCCCTCCACTTT. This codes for CASSRGEGYSPLHF. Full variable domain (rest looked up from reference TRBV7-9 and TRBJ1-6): DTGVSQNPRHKITKRGQNVTFRCDPISEHNRLYWYRQTLGQGPEFLTYFQNEAQLEKSRLLSDRFSAERPKGSFSTLEIQRTEQGDSAMYLCASSRGEGYSPLHFGNGTRLTVT.

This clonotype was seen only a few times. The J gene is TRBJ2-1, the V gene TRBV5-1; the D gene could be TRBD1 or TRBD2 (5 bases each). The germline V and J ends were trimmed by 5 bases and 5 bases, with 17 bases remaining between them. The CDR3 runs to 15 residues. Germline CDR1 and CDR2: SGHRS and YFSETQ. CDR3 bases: TGCGCCAGCAGGACTGCCGGGACGGCACACAATGAGCAGTTCTTC. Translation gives CASRTAGTAHNEQFF.

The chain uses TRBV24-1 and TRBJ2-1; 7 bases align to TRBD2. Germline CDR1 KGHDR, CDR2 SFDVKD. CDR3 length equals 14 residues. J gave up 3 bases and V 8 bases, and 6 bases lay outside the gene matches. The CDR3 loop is CATTSGVNYNEQFF. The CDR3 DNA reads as TGTGCCACCACAAGCGGGGTGAACTACAATGAGCAGTTCTTC.

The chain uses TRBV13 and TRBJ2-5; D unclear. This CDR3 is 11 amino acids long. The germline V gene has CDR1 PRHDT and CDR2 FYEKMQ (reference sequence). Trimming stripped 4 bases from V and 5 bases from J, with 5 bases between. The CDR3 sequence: CASSYGETQYF. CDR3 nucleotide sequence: TGTGCCAGCAGCTACGGGGAGACCCAGTACTTC.

CDR3 residues: CASSHQVGGGENIQYF. The CDR3 bases are TGCGCCAGCAGCCACCAAGTGGGGGGTGGAGAAAACATTCAGTACTTC. The chain carries TRBV4-1 and TRBJ2-4, with TRBD2 as a possible D gene (6 bases). In germline, CDR1 is MGHRA, CDR2 YSYEKL. The CDR3 contains 16 residues. V lost 3 bases, J lost 5 bases, and 17 bases lay in between.

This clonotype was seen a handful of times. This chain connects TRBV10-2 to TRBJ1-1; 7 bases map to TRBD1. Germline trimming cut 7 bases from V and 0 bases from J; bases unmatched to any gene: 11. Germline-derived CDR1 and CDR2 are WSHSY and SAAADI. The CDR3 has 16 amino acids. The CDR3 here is CASTWNRGVMNTEAFF. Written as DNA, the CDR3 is TGCGCCAGCACTTGGAACAGGGGCGTAATGAACACTGAAGCTTTCTTT.

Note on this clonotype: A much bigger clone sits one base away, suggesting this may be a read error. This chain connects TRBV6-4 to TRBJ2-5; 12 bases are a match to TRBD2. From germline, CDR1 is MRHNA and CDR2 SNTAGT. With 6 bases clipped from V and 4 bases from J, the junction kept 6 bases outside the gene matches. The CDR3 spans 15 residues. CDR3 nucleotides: TGTGCCAGCAGCCAGACTAGCGGGGGCCGAGAGACCCAGTACTTC. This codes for CASSQTSGGRETQYF.

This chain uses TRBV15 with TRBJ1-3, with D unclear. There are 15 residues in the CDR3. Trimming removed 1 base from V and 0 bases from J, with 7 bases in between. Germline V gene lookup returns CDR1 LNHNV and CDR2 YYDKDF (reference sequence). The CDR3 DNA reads TGTGCCACCAGCAGAGTTGCCTTCTCTGGAAACACCATATATTTT. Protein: CATSRVAFSGNTIYF.